This paragraph covers one T cell receptor beta chain sequence. As handled by the study authors: Nucleated cell number was recorded as an estimate derived from reference gene primer amplification. Generated by immunoSEQ multiplex PCR, the TCRdb table keeps only in-frame clones and is missing some. The D gene and trimming were derived from the DNA, and the V and J assignments and clone size from that table. Found here are about 82,000 clones, approximately 79% of them singletons; the top ten hold 2% to 3%. This specimen comes from a study of blood T cell repertoires in COVID-19. Germline loops: CDR1 KGHDR, CDR2 SFDVKD. This CDR3 has 20 residues. V shed 2 bases and J shed 0 bases, with 23 bases lying between them.

The specimen sequenced was peripheral blood. This chain uses TRBV24-1 with TRBJ2-3, with D possibly matching TRBD2 (5 bases). The origin of this receptor is a human donor with acute or convalescent COVID-19. The donor label of this sample is uncertain. The CDR3 region is CATSDSSPLFQRRSTDTQYF. For the CDR3, the DNA is TGTGCCACCAGTGATTCCAGCCCTCTATTCCAGCGGAGAAGCACAGATACGCAGTATTTT.